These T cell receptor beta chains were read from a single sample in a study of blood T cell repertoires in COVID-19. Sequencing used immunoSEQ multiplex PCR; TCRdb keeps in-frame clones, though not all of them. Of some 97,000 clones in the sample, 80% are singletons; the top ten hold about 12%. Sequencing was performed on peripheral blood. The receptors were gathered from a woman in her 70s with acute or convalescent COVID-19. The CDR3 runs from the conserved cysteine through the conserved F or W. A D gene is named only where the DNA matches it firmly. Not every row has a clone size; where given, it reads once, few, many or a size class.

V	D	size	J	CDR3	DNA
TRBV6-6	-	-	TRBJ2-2	CASSYLAGGTGELFF	TGTGCCAGCAGTTACCTAGCCGGAGGTACCGGGGAGCTGTTTTTT
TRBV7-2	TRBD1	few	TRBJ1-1	CASSLVDRSPF	TGTGCCAGCAGCTTAGTGGACAGGTCTCCCTTT
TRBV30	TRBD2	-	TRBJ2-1	CAWSVTAGGFNEQFF	TGTGCCTGGAGTGTAACAGCGGGGGGTTTCAATGAGCAGTTCTTC
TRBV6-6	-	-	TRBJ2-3	CASSYPSKTDTQYF	TGTGCCAGCAGTTACCCTAGCAAAACAGATACGCAGTATTTT
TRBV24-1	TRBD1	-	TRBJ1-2	CATSDPRGEDYGYTF	TGTGCCACCAGTGACCCCAGGGGGGAAGACTATGGCTACACCTTC
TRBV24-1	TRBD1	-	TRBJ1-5	CATSDGDRVINQPQHF	TGTGCCACCAGTGATGGGGACAGGGTTATTAATCAGCCCCAGCATTTT
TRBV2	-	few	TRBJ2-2	CASSDFFWGDANTGELFF	TGTGCCAGCAGTGACTTCTTTTGGGGAGATGCGAACACCGGGGAGCTGTTTTTT
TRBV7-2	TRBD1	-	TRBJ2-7	CASSLGSGTGKVEQYF	TGTGCCAGCAGCTTAGGGTCCGGGACAGGTAAAGTCGAGCAGTACTTC
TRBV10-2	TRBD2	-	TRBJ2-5	CASTFSGGARETQYF	TGCGCCAGCACCTTTAGCGGGGGGGCCCGGGAGACCCAGTACTTC
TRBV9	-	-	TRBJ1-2	CASSERAGGSHIHGYTF	TGTGCCAGCAGCGAGAGGGCCGGGGGATCCCACATCCATGGCTACACCTTC
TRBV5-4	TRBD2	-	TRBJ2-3	CASSLSWGGSDTQYF	TGTGCCAGCAGCTTGAGTTGGGGGGGGTCCGATACGCAGTATTTT
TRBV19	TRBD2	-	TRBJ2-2	CASSILRTSGGTGELFF	TGTGCCAGTAGTATCCTACGGACTAGCGGGGGTACCGGGGAGCTGTTTTTT
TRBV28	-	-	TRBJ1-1	CASGGLTAGGTEAFF	TGTGCCAGCGGTGGATTGACAGCCGGGGGCACTGAAGCTTTCTTT
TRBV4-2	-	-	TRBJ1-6	CASSPPGSPLHF	TGTGCCAGCAGCCCACCGGGTTCACCCCTCCACTTT
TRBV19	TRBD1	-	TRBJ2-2	CASSDRGGTGELFF	TGTGCCAGTAGTGACAGGGGAGGCACCGGGGAGCTGTTTTTT
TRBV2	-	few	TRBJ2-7	CASSESSEGGYEQYF	TGTGCCAGCAGTGAATCCTCAGAAGGAGGCTACGAGCAGTACTTC
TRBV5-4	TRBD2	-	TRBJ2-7	CASSLGRGATLMYEQYF	TGTGCCAGCAGCTTGGGGCGGGGGGCTACCCTCATGTACGAGCAGTACTTC